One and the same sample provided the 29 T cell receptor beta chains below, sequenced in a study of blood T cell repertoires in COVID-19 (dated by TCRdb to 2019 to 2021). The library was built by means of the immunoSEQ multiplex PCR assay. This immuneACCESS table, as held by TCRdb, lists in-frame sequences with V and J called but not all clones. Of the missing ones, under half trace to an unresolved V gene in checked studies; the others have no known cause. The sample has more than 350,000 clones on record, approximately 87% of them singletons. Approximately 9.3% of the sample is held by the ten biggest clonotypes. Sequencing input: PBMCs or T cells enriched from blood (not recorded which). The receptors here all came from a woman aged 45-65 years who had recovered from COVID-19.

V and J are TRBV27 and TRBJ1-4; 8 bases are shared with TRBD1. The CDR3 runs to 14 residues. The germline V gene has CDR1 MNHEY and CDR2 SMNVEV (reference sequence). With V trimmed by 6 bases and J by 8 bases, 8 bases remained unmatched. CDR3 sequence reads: CASRLGTGTEKLFF. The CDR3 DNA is TGTGCCAGCAGGCTAGGGACAGGCACGGAAAAACTGTTTTTT.

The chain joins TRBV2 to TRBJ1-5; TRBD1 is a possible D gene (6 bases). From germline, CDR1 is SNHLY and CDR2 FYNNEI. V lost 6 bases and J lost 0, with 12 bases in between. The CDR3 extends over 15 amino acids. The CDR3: CASSGQSYSNQPQHF. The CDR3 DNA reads TGTGCCAGCAGCGGACAGAGTTATAGCAATCAGCCCCAGCATTTT.

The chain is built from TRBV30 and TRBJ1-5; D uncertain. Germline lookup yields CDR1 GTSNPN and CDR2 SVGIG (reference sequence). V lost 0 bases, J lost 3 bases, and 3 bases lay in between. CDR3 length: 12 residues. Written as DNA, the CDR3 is TGTGCCTGGAGTGTACTCAATCAGCCCCAGCATTTT. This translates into CAWSVLNQPQHF. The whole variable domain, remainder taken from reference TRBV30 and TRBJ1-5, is SQTIHQWPATLVQPVGSPLSLECTVEGTSNPNLYWYRQAAGRGLQLLFYSVGIGQISSEVPQNLSASRPQDRQFILSSKKLLLSDSGFYLCAWSVLNQPQHFGDGTRLSIL.

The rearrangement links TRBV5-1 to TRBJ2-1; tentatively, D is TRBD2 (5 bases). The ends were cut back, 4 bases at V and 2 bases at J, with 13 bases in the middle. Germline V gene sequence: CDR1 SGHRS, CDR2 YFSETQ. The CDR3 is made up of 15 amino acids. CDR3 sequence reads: CASSRTEVAYNEQFF. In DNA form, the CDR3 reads TGCGCCAGCAGCAGGACTGAAGTTGCCTACAATGAGCAGTTCTTC.

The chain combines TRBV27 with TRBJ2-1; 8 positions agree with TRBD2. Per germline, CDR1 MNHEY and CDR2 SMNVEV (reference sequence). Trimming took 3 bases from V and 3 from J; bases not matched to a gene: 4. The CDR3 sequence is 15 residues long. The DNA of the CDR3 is TGTGCCAGCAGTTTCCGGCGGGGGGACTACAATGAGCAGTTCTTC. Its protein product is CASSFRRGDYNEQFF.

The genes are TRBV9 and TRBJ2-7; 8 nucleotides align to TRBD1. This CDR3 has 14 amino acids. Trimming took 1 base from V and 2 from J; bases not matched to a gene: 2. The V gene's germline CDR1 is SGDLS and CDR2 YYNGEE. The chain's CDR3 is CASSVTGQAYEQYF. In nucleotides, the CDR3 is TGTGCCAGCAGCGTAACGGGACAGGCCTACGAGCAGTACTTC.

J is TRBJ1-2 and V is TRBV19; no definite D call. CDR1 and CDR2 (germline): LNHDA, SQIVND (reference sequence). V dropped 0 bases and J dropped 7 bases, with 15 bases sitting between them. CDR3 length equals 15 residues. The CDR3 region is CASSIDPWSYGGYTF. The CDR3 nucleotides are TGTGCCAGTAGTATAGACCCATGGAGCTACGGTGGCTACACCTTC.

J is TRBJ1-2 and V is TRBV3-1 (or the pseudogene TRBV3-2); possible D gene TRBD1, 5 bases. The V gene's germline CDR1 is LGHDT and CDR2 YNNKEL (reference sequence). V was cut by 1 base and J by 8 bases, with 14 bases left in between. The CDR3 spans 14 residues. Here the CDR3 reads CASSQVGGLGGYTF. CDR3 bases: TGTGCCAGCAGCCAAGTCGGGGGACTCGGGGGCTACACCTTC.

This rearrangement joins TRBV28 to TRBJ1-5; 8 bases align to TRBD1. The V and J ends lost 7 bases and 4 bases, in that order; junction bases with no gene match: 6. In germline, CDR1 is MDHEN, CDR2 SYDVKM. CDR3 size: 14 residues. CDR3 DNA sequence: TGTGCCAGCATCACAGGGGGTTGGAATCAGCCCCAGCATTTT. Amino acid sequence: CASITGGWNQPQHF.

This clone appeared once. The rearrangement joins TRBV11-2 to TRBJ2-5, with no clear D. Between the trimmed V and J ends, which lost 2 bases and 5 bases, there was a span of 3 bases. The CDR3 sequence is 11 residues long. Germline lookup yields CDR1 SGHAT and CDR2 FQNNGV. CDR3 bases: TGTGCCAGCAGCTTACGGGAGACCCAGTACTTC. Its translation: CASSLRETQYF.

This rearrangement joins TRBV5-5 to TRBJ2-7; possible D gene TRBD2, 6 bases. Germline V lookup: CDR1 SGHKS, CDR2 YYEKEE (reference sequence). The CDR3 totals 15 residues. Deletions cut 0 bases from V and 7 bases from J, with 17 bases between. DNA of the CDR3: TGTGCCAGCAGCTTGGGGGTGCTAGTCGGAGGGGAGCAGTACTTC. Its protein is CASSLGVLVGGEQYF.

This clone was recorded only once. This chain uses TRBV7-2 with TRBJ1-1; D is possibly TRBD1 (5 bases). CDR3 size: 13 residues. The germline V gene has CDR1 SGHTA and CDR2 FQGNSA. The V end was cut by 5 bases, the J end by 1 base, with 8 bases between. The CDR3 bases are TGTGCCAGCAGCGTGACAGCGAACACTGAAGCTTTCTTT. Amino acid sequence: CASSVTANTEAFF.

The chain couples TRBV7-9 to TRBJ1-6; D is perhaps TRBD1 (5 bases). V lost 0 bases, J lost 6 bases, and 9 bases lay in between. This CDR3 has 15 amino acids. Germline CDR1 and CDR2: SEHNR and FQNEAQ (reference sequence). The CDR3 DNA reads TGTGCCAGCAGCTTAGCGGGGCGCGGTAATTCACCCCTCCACTTT. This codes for CASSLAGRGNSPLHF. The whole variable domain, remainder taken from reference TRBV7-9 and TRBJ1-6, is DTGVSQNPRHKITKRGQNVTFRCDPISEHNRLYWYRQTLGQGPEFLTYFQNEAQLEKSRLLSDRFSAERPKGSFSTLEIQRTEQGDSAMYLCASSLAGRGNSPLHFGNGTRLTVT.

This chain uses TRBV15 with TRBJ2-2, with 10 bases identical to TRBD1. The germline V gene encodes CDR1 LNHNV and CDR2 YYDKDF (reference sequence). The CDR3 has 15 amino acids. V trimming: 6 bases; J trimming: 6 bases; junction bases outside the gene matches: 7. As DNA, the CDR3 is TGTGCCACCAGATCGACAGGGGGCGTCCCCGGGGAGCTGTTTTTT. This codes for CATRSTGGVPGELFF.

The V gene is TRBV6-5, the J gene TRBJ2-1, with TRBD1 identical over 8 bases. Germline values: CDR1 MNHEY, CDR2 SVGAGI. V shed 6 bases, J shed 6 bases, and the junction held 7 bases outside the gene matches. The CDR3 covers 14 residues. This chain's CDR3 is CASSVEDRGNEQFF. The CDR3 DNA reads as TGTGCCAGCAGCGTAGAAGACAGGGGCAATGAGCAGTTCTTC.

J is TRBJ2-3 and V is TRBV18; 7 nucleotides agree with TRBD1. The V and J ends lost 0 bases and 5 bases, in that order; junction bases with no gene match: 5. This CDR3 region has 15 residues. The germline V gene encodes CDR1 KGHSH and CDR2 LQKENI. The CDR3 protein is CASSPPGRGQDTQYF. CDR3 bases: TGTGCCAGCTCACCACCGGGAAGGGGGCAAGATACGCAGTATTTT.

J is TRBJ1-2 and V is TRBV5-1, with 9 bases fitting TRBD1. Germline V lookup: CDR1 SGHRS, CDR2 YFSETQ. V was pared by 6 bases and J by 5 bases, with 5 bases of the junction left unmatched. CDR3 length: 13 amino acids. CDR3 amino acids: CASTIGTGYGYTF. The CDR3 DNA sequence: TGCGCCAGCACCATCGGGACAGGGTATGGCTACACCTTC.

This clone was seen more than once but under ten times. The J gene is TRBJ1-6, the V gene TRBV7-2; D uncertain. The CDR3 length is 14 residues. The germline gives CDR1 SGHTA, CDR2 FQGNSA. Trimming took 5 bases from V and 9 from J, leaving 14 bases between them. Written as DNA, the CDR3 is TGTGCCAGCAGCGCACGGACCCGGGGTTCACCCCTCCACTTT. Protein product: CASSARTRGSPLHF.

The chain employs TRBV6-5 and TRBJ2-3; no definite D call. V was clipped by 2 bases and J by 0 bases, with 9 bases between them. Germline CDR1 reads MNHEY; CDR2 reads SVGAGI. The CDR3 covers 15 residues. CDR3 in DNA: TGTGCCAGCAGTTACACGGTATCTAGCACAGATACGCAGTATTTT. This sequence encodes CASSYTVSSTDTQYF.

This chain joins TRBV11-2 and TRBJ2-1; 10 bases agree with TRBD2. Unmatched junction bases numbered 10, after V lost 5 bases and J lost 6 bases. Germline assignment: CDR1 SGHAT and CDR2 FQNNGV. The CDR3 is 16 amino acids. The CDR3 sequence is CASSQLSAGGGNEQFF. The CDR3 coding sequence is TGTGCCAGCAGCCAGCTATCAGCGGGGGGGGGCAATGAGCAGTTCTTC.

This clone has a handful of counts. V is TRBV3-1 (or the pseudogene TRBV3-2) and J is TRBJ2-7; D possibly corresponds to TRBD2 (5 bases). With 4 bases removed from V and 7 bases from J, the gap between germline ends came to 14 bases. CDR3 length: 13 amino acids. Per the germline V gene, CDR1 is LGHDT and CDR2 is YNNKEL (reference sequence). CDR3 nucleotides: TGTGCCAGCAGCCTAGCTTCTTCGGGGGAGCAGTACTTC. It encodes CASSLASSGEQYF.

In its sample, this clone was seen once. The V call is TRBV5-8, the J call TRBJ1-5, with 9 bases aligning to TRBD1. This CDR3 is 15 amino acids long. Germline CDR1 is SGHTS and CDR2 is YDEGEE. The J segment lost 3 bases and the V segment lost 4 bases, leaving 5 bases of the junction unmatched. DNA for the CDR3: TGTGCCAGCAGCCTCGGGACAGGGAACAATCAGCCCCAGCATTTT. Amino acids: CASSLGTGNNQPQHF.

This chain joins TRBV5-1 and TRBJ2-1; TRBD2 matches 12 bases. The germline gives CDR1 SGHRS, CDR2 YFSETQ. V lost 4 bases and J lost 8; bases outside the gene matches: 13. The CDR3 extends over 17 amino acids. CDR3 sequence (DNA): TGCGCCAGCAGCGTCCGACTAGCGGGGGTCTGGTGGGATGAGCAGTTCTTC. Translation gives CASSVRLAGVWWDEQFF.

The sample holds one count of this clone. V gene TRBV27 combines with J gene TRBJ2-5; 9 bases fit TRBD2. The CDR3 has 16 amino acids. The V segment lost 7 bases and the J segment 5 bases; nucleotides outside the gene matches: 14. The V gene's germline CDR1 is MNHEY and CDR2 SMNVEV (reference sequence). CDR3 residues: CASTSLVAGVGETQYF. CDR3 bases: TGTGCCAGCACTTCGCTGGTAGCGGGGGTCGGGGAGACCCAGTACTTC.

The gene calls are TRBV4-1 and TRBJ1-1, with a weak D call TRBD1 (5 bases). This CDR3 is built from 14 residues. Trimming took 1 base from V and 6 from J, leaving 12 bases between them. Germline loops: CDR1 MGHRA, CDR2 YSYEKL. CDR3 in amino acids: CASSQGVQGSEAFF. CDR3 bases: TGCGCCAGCAGCCAAGGTGTTCAGGGCTCTGAAGCTTTCTTT.

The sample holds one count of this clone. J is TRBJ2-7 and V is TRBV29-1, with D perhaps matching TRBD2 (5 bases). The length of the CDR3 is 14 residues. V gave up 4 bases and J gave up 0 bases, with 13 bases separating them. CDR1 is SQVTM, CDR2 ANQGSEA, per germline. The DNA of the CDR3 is TGCAGCGTTGTTTCGGGGTTTAGCTCCTACGAGCAGTACTTC. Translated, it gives CSVVSGFSSYEQYF.

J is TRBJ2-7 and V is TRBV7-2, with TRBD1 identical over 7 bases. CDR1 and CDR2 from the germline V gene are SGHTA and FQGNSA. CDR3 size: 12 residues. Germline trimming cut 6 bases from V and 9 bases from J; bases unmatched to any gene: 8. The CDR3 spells CASRRDSSGQYF. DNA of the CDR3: TGTGCCAGCAGAAGGGACAGTTCGGGGCAGTACTTC.

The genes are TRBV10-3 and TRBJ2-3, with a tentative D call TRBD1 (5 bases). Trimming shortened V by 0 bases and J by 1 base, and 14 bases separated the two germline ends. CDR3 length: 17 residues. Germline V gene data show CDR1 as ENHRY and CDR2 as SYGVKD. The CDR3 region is CAISESTVRSGTDTQYF. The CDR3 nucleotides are TGTGCCATCAGTGAGTCGACAGTTCGTTCGGGCACAGATACGCAGTATTTT.

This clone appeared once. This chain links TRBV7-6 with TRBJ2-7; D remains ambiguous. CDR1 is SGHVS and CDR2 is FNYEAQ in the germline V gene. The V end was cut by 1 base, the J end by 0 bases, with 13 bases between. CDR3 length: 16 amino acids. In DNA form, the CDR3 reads TGTGCCAGCAGCTTAGTGCCGAGCTCCCCCTCCTACGAGCAGTACTTC. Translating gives CASSLVPSSPSYEQYF.